Below are 31 T cell receptor beta chains sequenced from a single sample in a study of T cell responses to AZD1222 COVID-19 vaccine. TCRdb's table, derived via immunoSEQ multiplex PCR, lists solely in-frame clones and lacks some. The sample carries about 110,000 clones, over 85% recorded once. Specimen: peripheral blood, collected on day 0 of MenACWY control vaccination. The origin of the receptors is an adult in good health.

This rearrangement joins TRBV7-2 to TRBJ2-3; 9 bases line up with TRBD2. The ends lost 5 bases at V and 4 bases at J; junction bases unmatched: 10. CDR1 is SGHTA, CDR2 FQGNSA, per germline. This CDR3 has 16 amino acids. CDR3 DNA sequence: TGTGCCAGCAGCCCTAGGGCGGGGGGGCGATCAGATACGCAGTATTTT. This encodes CASSPRAGGRSDTQYF.

This chain uses TRBV18 with TRBJ2-7, with unresolved D. Germline V gene sequence: CDR1 KGHSH, CDR2 LQKENI. CDR3 size: 18 residues. V was shortened by 2 bases and J by 0 bases, with 20 bases between the two germline ends. CDR3 region: CASSPGPIGQQSSYEQYF. Here the CDR3 DNA reads TGTGCCAGCTCACCAGGTCCGATAGGGCAGCAAAGCTCCTACGAGCAGTACTTC.

The CDR3 region is CASSSTANSGNTIYF. The DNA for the CDR3 is TGTGCCAGCAGCTCCACAGCTAACTCTGGAAACACCATATATTTT. The chain employs TRBV6-6 and TRBJ1-3; D call uncertain. V was shortened by 6 bases and J by 0 bases, with 12 bases between the two germline ends. Germline CDR1 is MNHNY and CDR2 is SVGAGI (reference sequence). CDR3 length: 15 amino acids.

This clone is a singleton in its sample. The chain has TRBV6-2 or TRBV6-3 and TRBJ2-3; 8 positions agree with TRBD2. Germline loops: CDR1 MNHEY, CDR2 SVGEGT. There are 13 residues in the CDR3. The V and J ends lost 5 bases and 4 bases, in that order; junction bases with no gene match: 2. CDR3: CASSRGGADTQYF. DNA of the CDR3: TGTGCCAGCAGTCGGGGGGGGGCAGATACGCAGTATTTT.

The chain is built from TRBV25-1 and TRBJ1-1; a possible D gene is TRBD1 (5 bases). Germline lookup yields CDR1 MGHDK and CDR2 SYGVNS. The CDR3 loop spans 13 amino acids. Trimming took 6 bases from V and 1 from J, leaving 9 bases between them. As DNA, the CDR3 is TGTGCCAGCAGGCAACAGGAGAACACTGAAGCTTTCTTT. It translates to CASRQQENTEAFF.

This clone was seen a single time. The chain couples TRBV5-1 to TRBJ2-7; no clear D. V dropped 1 base and J dropped 0 bases, with 5 bases sitting between them. CDR3 size: 13 residues. Germline V gene data show CDR1 as SGHRS and CDR2 as YFSETQ. The CDR3 reads CASSLTLSYEQYF. For the CDR3, the DNA is TGCGCCAGCAGCTTGACCCTCTCCTACGAGCAGTACTTC.

This chain joins TRBV9 and TRBJ2-2; 9 bases are shared with TRBD1. Germline V gives CDR1 SGDLS, CDR2 YYNGEE. The CDR3 spans 18 residues. V shed 3 bases, J shed 4 bases, and the junction held 13 bases outside the gene matches. The CDR3 DNA is TGTGCCAGCAGCGGACGACAGGGGGTCTTATCGGGCACCGGGGAGCTGTTTTTT. Protein: CASSGRQGVLSGTGELFF.

The chain employs TRBV3-1 (or the pseudogene TRBV3-2) and TRBJ2-6, with D maybe TRBD1 (5 bases). Germline-derived CDR1 and CDR2 are LGHDT and YNNKEL (reference sequence). Trimming removed 0 bases at V and 0 bases at J, with 9 bases between. This CDR3 is built from 17 residues. The CDR3 loop reads CASSQEQATSGANVLTF. As DNA, the CDR3 is TGTGCCAGCAGCCAAGAACAGGCGACCTCTGGGGCCAACGTCCTGACTTTC.

The V gene is TRBV28, the J gene TRBJ1-1; D is undetermined. The ends were cut back, 7 bases at V and 4 bases at J, with 7 bases in the middle. The germline V gene has CDR1 MDHEN and CDR2 SYDVKM. This CDR3 is 11 amino acids long. CDR3 nucleotides: TGTGCCAGCAAGTGGAGCACTGAAGCTTTCTTT. Protein product: CASKWSTEAFF.

CDR3 amino acids: CASGFDTVQANYGYTF. CDR3 nucleotides: TGTGCTAGTGGTTTTGACACCGTACAAGCTAACTATGGCTACACCTTC. The genes are TRBV12-5 and TRBJ1-2; no definite D call. The CDR3 has 16 residues. V dropped 3 bases and J dropped 0 bases, with 14 bases sitting between them. CDR1 is LGHNT, CDR2 FRNRAP, per germline.

This clone was seen a few times. The J gene is TRBJ2-5, the V gene TRBV29-1; 11 nucleotides match TRBD2. The V gene's germline CDR1 is SQVTM and CDR2 ANQGSEA. Losses at the gene ends were 4 bases for V and 5 bases for J; bases not matched to a gene: 6. The CDR3 sequence is 14 residues long. The DNA for the CDR3 is TGCAGCGTTGTGGGTAGCGGGGGGGGCGAGACCCAGTACTTC. Protein sequence: CSVVGSGGGETQYF.

The rearrangement joins TRBV4-2 to TRBJ2-5; a possible D gene is TRBD1 (5 bases). V lost 3 bases, J lost 1 base, and 12 bases lay in between. The CDR3 length is 15 residues. The V gene's germline CDR1 is LGHNA and CDR2 YNFKEQ. DNA of the CDR3: TGTGCCAGCAGCCAGGGCGACAGTTCCCAAGAGACCCAGTACTTC. Its protein product is CASSQGDSSQETQYF.

The chain links TRBV27 to TRBJ1-2; 9 bases agree with TRBD1. J gave up 7 bases and V 3 bases, and 3 bases lay outside the gene matches. The CDR3 has 13 amino acids. Germline lookup yields CDR1 MNHEY and CDR2 SMNVEV (reference sequence). The CDR3 DNA is TGTGCCAGCAGTTTTGGGACAGGGTCTGGCTACACCTTC. Protein product: CASSFGTGSGYTF.

This clone appeared a few times. The rearrangement joins TRBV7-2 to TRBJ2-7, with D possibly being TRBD1 (5 bases). V dropped 2 bases and J dropped 0 bases, with 11 bases sitting between them. The germline CDR1 and CDR2 sequences are SGHTA and FQGNSA. The CDR3 extends over 15 amino acids. This CDR3 is CASSLSQGSSYEQYF. As DNA, the CDR3 is TGTGCCAGCAGCTTAAGCCAGGGTAGCTCCTACGAGCAGTACTTC.

The chain has TRBV5-1 and TRBJ1-4, with TRBD1 as a possible D gene (5 bases). The CDR3 extends over 14 amino acids. CDR1 and CDR2 from the germline V gene are SGHRS and YFSETQ. Deletions cut 0 bases from V and 8 bases from J, with 11 bases between. The CDR3 nucleotides read TGCGCCAGCAGCTTGGGACTGGGGGAAGAAAAACTGTTTTTT. It specifies CASSLGLGEEKLFF.

The gene calls are TRBV9 and TRBJ2-5, with D possibly TRBD1 on 6 matching bases. Looked up from germline, CDR1 is SGDLS and CDR2 is YYNGEE. V lost 1 base and J 1 base, leaving 11 bases between the germline ends. The CDR3 spans 15 residues. The CDR3 protein is CASSVRPGAQETQYF. The CDR3, as DNA: TGTGCCAGCAGCGTACGGCCAGGGGCCCAAGAGACCCAGTACTTC. Full variable domain (remainder filled in from reference TRBV9 and TRBJ2-5): DSGVTQTPKHLITATGQRVTLRCSPRSGDLSVYWYQQSLDQGLQFLIQYYNGEERAKGNILERFSAQQFPDLHSELNLSSLELGDSALYFCASSVRPGAQETQYFGPGTRLLVL.

The chain links TRBV7-2 to TRBJ2-3; 8 bases are a match to TRBD1. The CDR3 runs to 16 residues. From germline, CDR1 is SGHTA and CDR2 FQGNSA. Trimming at V came to 2 bases and at J to 0 bases, leaving 4 bases not matched to a gene. This CDR3 is CASSLQGARSTDTQYF. In DNA, the CDR3 is TGTGCCAGCAGCTTACAGGGGGCGCGGAGCACAGATACGCAGTATTTT.

Here the CDR3 DNA reads TGTGCCAGCAGACAGGGGGGGGCGAGACAAGAGACCCAGTACTTC. This sequence encodes CASRQGGARQETQYF. The chain combines TRBV7-2 with TRBJ2-5; TRBD1 is a possible D gene (8 bases). Germline V gene sequence: CDR1 SGHTA, CDR2 FQGNSA. The CDR3 covers 15 residues. Trimming removed 6 bases at V and 2 bases at J, with 16 bases between.

V usage is TRBV12-3 or TRBV12-4 and J usage is TRBJ1-1; perhaps TRBD1 as D (5 bases). Trimming took 4 bases from V and 7 from J, leaving 13 bases between them. This CDR3 has 13 residues. The DNA of the CDR3 is TGTGCCAGCAGTTCCTTCCGACAGCTTGAAGCTTTCTTT. It codes for CASSSFRQLEAFF.

The gene calls are TRBV2 and TRBJ2-5, with D possibly TRBD2 on 5 matching bases. The germline gives CDR1 SNHLY, CDR2 FYNNEI. The CDR3 is 13 residues long. With 4 bases removed from V and 5 bases from J, the gap between germline ends came to 11 bases. In DNA, the CDR3 is TGTGCCAGCAGTGGGGGAGTCGGCGAGACCCAGTACTTC. Translated, it gives CASSGGVGETQYF.

J is TRBJ1-3 and V is TRBV6-5; maybe TRBD1 (5 bases). This CDR3 has 15 residues. The ends were cut back, 5 bases at V and 2 bases at J, with 13 bases in the middle. Germline V lookup: CDR1 MNHEY, CDR2 SVGAGI. This chain's CDR3 is CASSPDAGAGNTIYF. CDR3 in DNA: TGTGCCAGCAGTCCCGACGCGGGGGCTGGAAACACCATATATTTT.

V usage is TRBV4-2 and J usage is TRBJ2-3, with 9 bases identical to TRBD2. The CDR3 spans 14 residues. CDR1 and CDR2 (germline): LGHNA, YNFKEQ. Trimming at V came to 1 base and at J to 4 bases, leaving 0 bases not matched to a gene. CDR3 nucleotides: TGTGCCAGCAGCCAAGGGACTAGCGCAGATACGCAGTATTTT. This sequence encodes CASSQGTSADTQYF.

The chain couples TRBV9 to TRBJ1-1; D remains unclear. The CDR3 loop spans 14 amino acids. The germline CDR1 and CDR2 sequences are SGDLS and YYNGEE. With 6 bases removed from V and 0 bases from J, the gap between germline ends came to 12 bases. The CDR3 reads CASTATGMNTEAFF. The DNA of the CDR3 is TGTGCCAGCACCGCCACGGGGATGAACACTGAAGCTTTCTTT.

The J gene is TRBJ1-1, the V gene TRBV3-1 (or the pseudogene TRBV3-2); possibly TRBD1 for D (5 bases). Looked up from germline, CDR1 is LGHDT and CDR2 is YNNKEL (reference sequence). V shed 0 bases and J shed 4 bases, with 9 bases lying between them. The CDR3 runs to 14 residues. The CDR3 region has the DNA TGTGCCAGCAGCCAAGATGGGGGGATCACTGAAGCTTTCTTT. Amino acid sequence: CASSQDGGITEAFF.

The gene calls are TRBV9 and TRBJ2-7; TRBD2 might be the D (6 bases). This CDR3 spans 14 amino acids. The germline CDR1 and CDR2 sequences are SGDLS and YYNGEE. Deletions cut 0 bases from V and 0 bases from J, with 7 bases between. The chain's CDR3 is CASSVGEVSYEQYF. The CDR3 DNA is TGTGCCAGCAGCGTAGGGGAGGTCTCCTACGAGCAGTACTTC.

The chain joins TRBV19 to TRBJ2-3; the match to TRBD1 covers 7 bases. V was pared by 4 bases and J by 0 bases, with 13 bases of the junction left unmatched. This CDR3 is 18 amino acids long. The V gene's germline CDR1 is LNHDA and CDR2 SQIVND (reference sequence). In DNA form, the CDR3 reads TGTGCCAGTAGTAAGGCTCTCCCCGGGACAGCAAGCACAGATACGCAGTATTTT. This gives the protein CASSKALPGTASTDTQYF.

V usage is TRBV5-1 and J usage is TRBJ1-2; D uncertain. CDR1 SGHRS and CDR2 YFSETQ come from the germline V gene. The CDR3 totals 14 residues. The germline V and J ends were trimmed by 4 bases and 1 base, with 11 bases remaining between them. In nucleotides, the CDR3 is TGCGCCAGCAGCCCGGGCGTCATTAACTATGGCTACACCTTC. Translated: CASSPGVINYGYTF.

V and J are TRBV5-1 and TRBJ1-5; D is undetermined. This CDR3 spans 13 amino acids. Deletions cut 2 bases from V and 4 bases from J, with 7 bases between. In germline, CDR1 is SGHRS, CDR2 YFSETQ. The CDR3 is CASSFSGNQPQHF. As DNA, the CDR3 is TGCGCCAGCAGCTTTTCGGGAAATCAGCCCCAGCATTTT.

The chain couples TRBV9 to TRBJ1-3; 7 nucleotides match TRBD1. The CDR3 has 14 residues. Germline trimming cut 7 bases from V and 0 bases from J; bases unmatched to any gene: 4. Germline CDR1 is SGDLS and CDR2 is YYNGEE. This CDR3 is CASGQANSGNTIYF. The CDR3 nucleotides are TGTGCCAGCGGACAGGCGAACTCTGGAAACACCATATATTTT.

The V and J genes are TRBV28 and TRBJ1-5; 7 bases map to TRBD1. Trimming at V came to 7 bases and at J to 4 bases, leaving 10 bases not matched to a gene. From germline, CDR1 is MDHEN and CDR2 SYDVKM. The length of the CDR3 is 15 residues. The CDR3 coding sequence is TGTGCCAGCACCCGGGGGGACAGTCTTAATCAGCCCCAGCATTTT. This encodes CASTRGDSLNQPQHF.

This chain joins TRBV6-6 and TRBJ2-1; tentatively, D is TRBD1 (6 bases). CDR3 length: 12 residues. V lost 5 bases to trimming and J lost 10 bases, with 12 bases between them. Germline V lookup: CDR1 MNHNY, CDR2 SVGAGI (reference sequence). CDR3 bases: TGTGCCAGCAGTCCCCAGGGGATCGAGCAGTTCTTC. Translated: CASSPQGIEQFF.